Each of the 28 T cell receptor beta chains below was sequenced from the same sample in a study of T cells in Graves' hyperthyroidism and ophthalmopathy. The CDR3 regions of TCR beta were amplified from RNA transcripts. First-round RT-PCR targeting the TCR CDR3 was performed with the HTBI primer set. TCRdb re-derived calls from the multiplex PCR reads in MiXCR, one entry per CDR3 protein. The data hold 600,000 to 750,000 distinct CDR3 sequences, with roughly a sixth observed a single time. The sample taken for sequencing was blood. These receptors were taken from a man aged 45 to 65 with Graves' hyperthyroidism.

As regards this clonotype: One junction end disagrees with the germline gene, perhaps due to a read error. The rearrangement uses TRBV3-1 and TRBJ2-7; no clear D. This CDR3 has 15 amino acids. CDR1 and CDR2 from the germline V gene are LGHDT and YNNKEL (reference sequence). The CDR3 region has the DNA TGTGCCAGCAGACAATATGAGTCGTACACCTACGAGCATTACTTC. Translated, it gives CASRQYESYTYEHYF.

This clonotype appeared many times. The chain couples TRBV5-1 to TRBJ1-1; unclear D gene. V lost 2 bases, J lost 3 bases, and 8 bases lay in between. CDR1 and CDR2 (germline): SGHRS, YFSETQ. The CDR3 extends over 13 amino acids. The CDR3 loop reads CASSFYGYTEAFF. The CDR3 DNA follows: TGCGCCAGCAGCTTTTATGGATACACTGAAGCTTTCTTT.

The rearrangement links TRBV20-1 to TRBJ2-7; 11 bases fit TRBD2. V lost 0 bases, J lost 2 bases, and 12 bases stayed unmatched. The CDR3 has 18 residues. Germline V gene lookup returns CDR1 DFQATT and CDR2 SNEGSKA (reference sequence). CDR3 residues: CSARDRLGGLAATYEQYF. The DNA for the CDR3 is TGCAGTGCTAGAGATCGGTTGGGGGGACTAGCGGCCACCTACGAGCAGTACTTC.

In this sample, this clonotype turned up many times. The chain couples TRBV10-3 to TRBJ1-5, with 7 bases lining up with TRBD1. Trimming removed 6 bases from V and 3 bases from J; junction bases left unmatched: 5. Germline values: CDR1 ENHRY, CDR2 SYGVKD. The CDR3 has 14 residues. The CDR3 DNA reads TGTGCCATCAGGCGGGACAGCTTCAATCAGCCCCAGCATTTT. Translated: CAIRRDSFNQPQHF.

Only a few counts were recorded for this clonotype. This chain links TRBV20-1 with TRBJ2-1; D unclear. Trimming shortened V by 6 bases and J by 5 bases, and 8 bases separated the two germline ends. The V gene's germline CDR1 is DFQATT and CDR2 SNEGSKA (reference sequence). The CDR3 covers 11 residues. The chain's CDR3 is CSAHNDNEQFF. Written as DNA, the CDR3 is TGCAGTGCCCACAACGACAATGAGCAGTTCTTC.

Only one count was recorded for this clonotype. The CDR3 loop is CSAFESPEAFF. The CDR3 nucleotides are TGCAGTGCTTTCGAAAGCCCCGAAGCTTTCTTT. The chain employs TRBV20-1 and TRBJ1-1; D uncertain. V gave up 5 bases and J gave up 8 bases, with 12 bases separating them. Germline V gives CDR1 DFQATT, CDR2 SNEGSKA (reference sequence). The CDR3 runs to 11 residues.

This clonotype has just a few counts. The V and J genes are TRBV7-6 and TRBJ1-1; the D is unclear. The CDR3 contains 12 residues. V lost 5 bases to trimming and J lost 7 bases, with 11 bases between them. Germline V gene sequence: CDR1 SGHVS, CDR2 FNYEAQ. The CDR3 reads CASSPDGREAFF. Written as DNA, the CDR3 is TGTGCCAGCAGCCCCGACGGACGTGAAGCTTTCTTT.

The rearrangement links TRBV30 to TRBJ2-7; 11 bases match TRBD2. The CDR3 contains 15 residues. The germline V gene encodes CDR1 GTSNPN and CDR2 SVGIG (reference sequence). With 0 bases clipped from V and 5 bases from J, the junction kept 6 bases outside the gene matches. CDR3 loop: CAWSVALAGVDEQYF. The CDR3 nucleotides are TGTGCCTGGAGTGTAGCACTAGCGGGAGTAGACGAGCAGTACTTC.

This clonotype was seen only once. The chain links TRBV5-1 to TRBJ2-3; 11 bases align to TRBD2. This CDR3 contains 14 residues. Germline V gene lookup returns CDR1 SGHRS and CDR2 YFSETQ. The J segment lost 5 bases and the V segment lost 4 bases, leaving 3 bases of the junction unmatched. Here the CDR3 DNA reads TGCGCCAGCAGCATACTAGCGGGAGAAGATACGCAGTATTTT. This codes for CASSILAGEDTQYF.

The rearrangement links TRBV28 to TRBJ1-4, with a tentative D call TRBD1 (5 bases). Germline V CDR1 and CDR2: MDHEN, SYDVKM. The ends were cut back, 4 bases at V and 5 bases at J, with 14 bases in the middle. CDR3 size: 15 residues. The CDR3 coding sequence is TGTGCCAGCAGTTCCCCAGGGCTCGGCAATGAAAAACTGTTTTTT. Its protein product is CASSSPGLGNEKLFF.

This clonotype has ten or more counts. The rearrangement joins TRBV20-1 to TRBJ1-1, with 8 positions matching TRBD1. V shed 3 bases and J 8 bases; nucleotides not matched to a gene: 5. Germline lookup yields CDR1 DFQATT and CDR2 SNEGSKA (reference sequence). The CDR3 sequence is 12 residues long. CDR3 DNA sequence: TGCAGTGCTAGCAGACAGGGGACAGAAGCTTTCTTT. Amino acids: CSASRQGTEAFF.

The gene calls are TRBV30 and TRBJ2-3; TRBD2 matches at 7 bases. Germline trimming cut 6 bases from V and 7 bases from J; bases unmatched to any gene: 4. The CDR3 loop spans 11 amino acids. The germline CDR1 and CDR2 sequences are GTSNPN and SVGIG (reference sequence). This chain's CDR3 is CACSGIYTQYF. The DNA for the CDR3 is TGTGCCTGCAGCGGGATCTATACGCAGTATTTT.

This CDR3 reads CASSYGTSGLYEQYF. DNA for the CDR3: TGCGCCAGCAGCTACGGGACTAGCGGACTCTACGAGCAGTACTTC. The chain links TRBV4-1 to TRBJ2-7, with TRBD2 matching 11 bases. V lost 5 bases, J lost 3 bases, and 6 bases stayed unmatched. CDR1 is MGHRA and CDR2 is YSYEKL in the germline V gene. This CDR3 is built from 15 residues.

This clonotype was seen many times. V usage is TRBV7-3 and J usage is TRBJ2-7; possibly TRBD1 for D (5 bases). Germline CDR1 reads SGHTA; CDR2 reads FQGTGA. The V and J ends lost 5 bases and 3 bases respectively, with 11 bases between them. The CDR3 runs 13 residues. The chain's CDR3 is CASSLGVYYEQYF. Here the CDR3 DNA reads TGTGCCAGCAGCCTAGGGGTTTACTACGAGCAGTACTTC.

The rearrangement links TRBV19 to TRBJ2-2, with a possible D match to TRBD1 (6 bases). The CDR3 spans 16 residues. Germline CDR1 reads LNHDA; CDR2 reads SQIVND (reference sequence). Trimming stripped 5 bases from V and 6 bases from J, with 19 bases between. This CDR3 reads CASSPDGWGRAGELFF. In nucleotides, the CDR3 is TGTGCCAGTAGTCCCGACGGTTGGGGGCGGGCCGGGGAGCTGTTTTTT.

This clonotype was observed at least ten times. V and J are TRBV28 and TRBJ2-1, with D perhaps TRBD1 or TRBD2 (6 bases each). V shed 3 bases and J shed 2 bases, with 11 bases lying between them. The CDR3 extends over 15 amino acids. Germline assignment: CDR1 MDHEN and CDR2 SYDVKM. The CDR3 sequence: CASSLGGPTYNEQFF. The DNA for the CDR3 is TGTGCCAGCAGTTTGGGGGGCCCCACCTACAATGAGCAGTTCTTC.

This clonotype was counted only a few times. The chain employs TRBV5-1 and TRBJ2-3, with 9 nucleotides matching TRBD2. This CDR3 contains 14 residues. J gave up 5 bases and V 7 bases, and 8 bases lay outside the gene matches. Germline CDR1 is SGHRS and CDR2 is YFSETQ. This chain's CDR3 is CASELAGVGDTQYF. In nucleotides, the CDR3 is TGCGCCAGCGAATTAGCGGGAGTGGGAGATACGCAGTATTTT.

This clonotype was observed many times. The rearrangement joins TRBV28 to TRBJ2-5, with D maybe TRBD2 (5 bases). This CDR3 comprises 15 residues. Germline CDR1 reads MDHEN; CDR2 reads SYDVKM. V was shortened by 6 bases and J by 8 bases, with 22 bases between the two germline ends. The DNA of the CDR3 is TGTGCCAGCAGATACCTCGAGGGTAGCATGGAAACCCAGTACTTC. It specifies CASRYLEGSMETQYF.

Notes on this clonotype: A much larger clone is a single base away; this may be a read error. This chain uses TRBV10-2 with TRBJ2-7; D might be TRBD1 or TRBD2, each matching 8 bases. V gave up 10 bases and J gave up 6 bases, with 19 bases separating them. The CDR3 contains 13 residues. Germline V CDR1 and CDR2: WSHSY, SAAADI. CDR3 nucleotides: TGCGCCACCCTCGGGGGGGACAGGCGCGAGCAGTACTTC. Translation gives CATLGGDRREQYF.

The gene calls are TRBV6-2 or TRBV6-3 and TRBJ2-2, with 9 bases that match TRBD1. J was trimmed by 5 bases and V by 7 bases; bases with no gene match: 11. CDR3 size: 16 residues. CDR1 MNHEY and CDR2 SVGEGT come from the germline V gene. The CDR3 DNA sequence: TGTGCCAGCACCCTGGACAGGGGAACGGCGACCGGGGAGCTGTTTTTT. Translated: CASTLDRGTATGELFF.

The chain joins TRBV25-1 to TRBJ1-4, with D tentatively TRBD1 (6 bases). The CDR3 has 15 amino acids. Looked up from germline, CDR1 is MGHDK and CDR2 is SYGVNS. Trimming pared 1 base from V and 6 bases from J, leaving 12 bases between. In DNA, the CDR3 is TGTGCCAGCAGTGAATTGAGGCAGGGGTATGAAAAACTGTTTTTT. It yields the protein CASSELRQGYEKLFF.

At least ten counts were recorded for this clonotype. The chain uses TRBV7-9 and TRBJ2-5; tentative D call: TRBD1 (6 bases). Trimming took off 3 bases at V and 3 bases at J, with 14 bases between the two ends. The CDR3 sequence is 15 residues long. Germline V gene lookup returns CDR1 SEHNR and CDR2 FQNEAQ (reference sequence). Here the CDR3 DNA reads TGTGCCAGCAGCTTCCAAGGACAGAACGAAGAGACCCAGTACTTC. Residues: CASSFQGQNEETQYF.

The CDR3 sequence: CASSWTGNGAGELFF. CDR3 in DNA: TGTGCCAGCAGTTGGACAGGGAACGGGGCCGGGGAGCTGTTTTTT. The chain combines TRBV6-5 with TRBJ2-2; 8 nucleotides line up with TRBD1. V was pared by 4 bases and J by 6 bases, with 7 bases of the junction left unmatched. The CDR3 covers 15 residues. CDR1 is MNHEY and CDR2 is SVGAGI in the germline V gene.

In its sample, this clonotype was seen many times. The J gene is TRBJ2-3, the V gene TRBV7-2, with TRBD2 matching 10 bases. Germline CDR1 is SGHTA and CDR2 is FQGNSA. Trimming took 3 bases from V and 6 from J; bases not matched to a gene: 9. This CDR3 comprises 16 residues. The CDR3 DNA is TGTGCCAGCAGCTTGTCTCCTAGCGGGAGAGGTGATACGCAGTATTTT. This encodes CASSLSPSGRGDTQYF.

In this sample, this clonotype turned up a few times. V is TRBV11-2 and J is TRBJ2-4, with 10 bases lining up with TRBD1. The J segment lost 4 bases and the V segment lost 5 bases, leaving 8 bases of the junction unmatched. Germline assignment: CDR1 SGHAT and CDR2 FQNNGV. The CDR3 totals 16 residues. Here the CDR3 reads CASSLTTGGLKNIQYF. DNA of the CDR3: TGTGCCAGCAGCCTAACGACAGGGGGCTTGAAAAACATTCAGTACTTC.

This clonotype was detected a few times. The V and J genes are TRBV19 and TRBJ1-5; D is uncertain. The CDR3 loop spans 14 amino acids. V lost 4 bases, J lost 2 bases, and 9 bases lay in between. CDR1 is LNHDA, CDR2 SQIVND, per germline (reference sequence). CDR3 sequence (DNA): TGTGCCAGTAGTACCGACTGGGGCAATCAGCCCCAGCATTTT. It is translated as CASSTDWGNQPQHF.

This clonotype was observed a handful of times. Written as DNA, the CDR3 is TGTGCCAGCTCACCACCGGGCAGCGGGAGAACCGGGGAGCTGTTTTTT. Translating it yields CASSPPGSGRTGELFF. The rearrangement links TRBV18 to TRBJ2-2, with 8 positions matching TRBD2. The V gene end was trimmed by 0 bases and the J gene end by 5 bases; junction bases not matched to a gene: 5. This CDR3 comprises 16 residues. Germline V CDR1 and CDR2: KGHSH, LQKENI.

This clonotype was seen ten or more times. V gene TRBV7-2 combines with J gene TRBJ1-5; D gene ambiguous. V gave up 8 bases and J gave up 0 bases, with 11 bases separating them. The CDR3 extends over 14 amino acids. The germline V gene encodes CDR1 SGHTA and CDR2 FQGNSA. The CDR3 is CASAPQYSNQPQHF. The DNA for the CDR3 is TGTGCCAGCGCACCTCAATATAGCAATCAGCCCCAGCATTTT.